These 11 T cell receptor beta chains were sequenced from one sample in a study of cytotoxic CD8 clonotypes in ibrutinib-treated CLL. Sequencing was performed with immunoSEQ multiplex PCR; in TCRdb, only in-frame clones are kept and a portion is missing. Of roughly 100,000 clones listed, about 72% were seen once; the top ten hold about 34%. This sample comprised PBMCs, obtained after 12 months of ibrutinib treatment. These receptors were collected from a human donor with chronic lymphocytic leukemia.

The V gene is TRBV4-1, the J gene TRBJ1-3; D remains ambiguous. The germline V and J ends were trimmed by 4 bases and 0 bases, with 16 bases remaining between them. The CDR3 length is 17 residues. The germline V gene encodes CDR1 MGHRA and CDR2 YSYEKL. The chain's CDR3 is CASSPSIPLGSGNTIYF. CDR3 bases: TGCGCCAGCAGCCCGTCCATCCCTTTGGGCTCTGGAAACACCATATATTTT.

The CDR3 DNA follows: TGTGCCAGCAGTTCTCTGACAGGGGCTAACTATGGCTACACCTTC. Protein product: CASSSLTGANYGYTF. The rearrangement uses TRBV28 and TRBJ1-2; 8 nucleotides line up with TRBD1. The ends lost 4 bases at V and 0 bases at J; junction bases unmatched: 4. This CDR3 has 15 amino acids. The germline V gene encodes CDR1 MDHEN and CDR2 SYDVKM.

The chain employs TRBV30 and TRBJ1-2; D call uncertain. From germline, CDR1 is GTSNPN and CDR2 SVGIG (reference sequence). The V end lost 2 bases, the J end lost 0 bases, and 13 bases lay between the germline ends. CDR3 size: 15 residues. The CDR3 sequence: CAWSPLSTANYGYTF. The DNA for the CDR3 is TGTGCCTGGAGTCCCCTGTCAACAGCTAACTATGGCTACACCTTC.

This clone showed up just once. A read error may account for a junction end that differs from germline. The rearrangement joins TRBV7-7 to TRBJ2-1; TRBD2 aligns across 10 bases. Germline V gives CDR1 SSHAT, CDR2 FNYEAQ (reference sequence). The CDR3 extends over 19 amino acids. The chain's CDR3 is CASSLAGQRGGLSYNEQFF. As DNA, the CDR3 is TGTGCTAGCAGCTTAGCGGGCCAGCGGGGGGGCCTCTCCTACAATGAGCAGTTCTTC. Drawing the rest from reference TRBV7-7 and TRBJ2-1, the complete variable domain is GAGVSQSPRYKVTKRGQDVTLRCDPISSHATLYWYQQALGQGPEFLTYFNYEAQPDKSGLPSDRFSAERPEGSISTLTIQRTEQRDSAMYRCASSLAGQRGGLSYNEQFFGPGTRLTVL.

The rearrangement links TRBV5-1 to TRBJ2-7, with D possibly matching TRBD2 (7 bases). CDR3 length: 15 amino acids. Between the trimmed V and J ends, which lost 0 bases and 0 bases, there was a span of 10 bases. CDR1 is SGHRS, CDR2 YFSETQ, per germline. In nucleotides, the CDR3 is TGCGCCAGCAGCTTGGCACGGGGGGCCTCCTACGAGCAGTACTTC. It yields the protein CASSLARGASYEQYF.

This chain uses TRBV11-3 with TRBJ2-1; TRBD2 matches 8 bases. Germline V CDR1 and CDR2: SGHNT, YENEEA. The CDR3 has 15 residues. Germline trimming cut 0 bases from V and 7 bases from J; bases unmatched to any gene: 5. The CDR3 loop reads CASSLESGGQNEQFF. The DNA for the CDR3 is TGTGCCAGCAGCTTAGAAAGCGGGGGCCAGAATGAGCAGTTCTTC.

This clone appeared a single time. The chain recombines TRBV2 with TRBJ2-7; 9 bases map to TRBD2. V lost 2 bases to trimming and J lost 0 bases; unmatched junction nucleotides: 11. This CDR3 has 18 residues. Per germline, CDR1 SNHLY and CDR2 FYNNEI. CDR3 DNA sequence: TGTGCCAGCAGTGAACCGGTACCTAGCGGGGTAAGCTCCTACGAGCAGTACTTC. Translation gives CASSEPVPSGVSSYEQYF. Complete variable domain (other parts from reference TRBV2 and TRBJ2-7): EPEVTQTPSHQVTQMGQEVILRCVPISNHLYFYWYRQILGQKVEFLVSFYNNEISEKSEIFDDQFSVERPDGSNFTLKIRSTKLEDSAMYFCASSEPVPSGVSSYEQYFGPGTRLTVT.

This chain links TRBV11-2 with TRBJ2-7, with unresolved D. Trimming removed 0 bases at V and 6 bases at J, with 9 bases between. This CDR3 is 13 amino acids long. Germline assignment: CDR1 SGHAT and CDR2 FQNNGV. CDR3 sequence (DNA): TGTGCCAGCAGCTTAGAGTCAGGTGGCGAGCAGTACTTC. Translated, it gives CASSLESGGEQYF.

The V call is TRBV29-1, the J call TRBJ1-1; no definite D call. This CDR3 spans 10 amino acids. V lost 4 bases and J 5 bases, leaving 5 bases between the germline ends. The germline gives CDR1 SQVTM, CDR2 ANQGSEA. Here the CDR3 reads CSVVGTEAFF. In DNA form, the CDR3 reads TGCAGCGTTGTAGGGACTGAAGCTTTCTTT.

There are a few counts of this clone. The chain combines TRBV6-5 with TRBJ1-2; TRBD1 matches at 10 bases. Trimming cost V 5 bases and J 8 bases; bases outside gene matches: 5. The CDR3 extends over 13 amino acids. Germline V lookup: CDR1 MNHEY, CDR2 SVGAGI. The CDR3 DNA reads as TGTGCCAGCAGTCGGACAGGGGGATTAGGCTACACCTTC. This translates into CASSRTGGLGYTF.

V usage is TRBV29-1 and J usage is TRBJ1-4; 8 nucleotides match TRBD1. Per germline, CDR1 SQVTM and CDR2 ANQGSEA. The CDR3 totals 12 residues. V was pared by 6 bases and J by 7 bases, with 4 bases of the junction left unmatched. CDR3 protein: CSVPTGGEKLFF. CDR3 coding DNA: TGCAGCGTGCCTACAGGGGGTGAAAAACTGTTTTTT.